This is a list of T cell receptor beta chains from one sample in a study of early T cells in non-severe SARS-CoV-2 infection. MiXCR was run by TCRdb on the 5' RACE reads, yielding one entry per CDR3 protein. The sample includes 68,000 or so distinct CDR3 sequences, about 12% of them seen just once. What was sequenced was whole blood. These receptors were taken from an adult who was a healthcare worker with PCR-confirmed SARS-CoV-2 infection or an uninfected control (not recorded which). Both conserved end residues are part of each CDR3. The D gene is left open where the match is weak. Clone size appears in some rows only: once, few, many, or a class for an expanded clone.

many	.	TRBJ2-3	TRBV7-3	CASSLQSNRADTQYF	TGTGCCAGCAGCTTGCAATCGAACAGGGCAGATACGCAGTATTTT
many	.	TRBJ2-1	TRBV7-2	CASSHGAYNEQFF	TGTGCCAGCAGCCATGGGGCTTACAATGAGCAGTTCTTC
.	.	TRBJ1-6	TRBV5-5	CASSLSTNSPLHF	TGTGCCAGCAGCTTGTCGACCAATTCACCCCTCCACTTT
many	.	TRBJ1-1	TRBV7-2	CASSWNRDTEAFF	TGTGCCAGCAGCTGGAACAGGGACACTGAAGCTTTCTTT
many	.	TRBJ1-1	TRBV3-1	CASSHNAGGPLMEAFF	TGTGCCAGCAGCCACAACGCTGGGGGACCCCTTATGGAAGCTTTCTTT
.	.	TRBJ1-3	TRBV12-5	CATSGLGNTIYF	TGTGCTACTTCGGGCCTTGGAAACACCATATATTTT
many	TRBD1	TRBJ1-4	TRBV19	CASSRDRTRATNEKLFF	TGTGCCAGTAGCCGGGACAGGACGCGTGCAACTAATGAAAAACTGTTTTTT
few	TRBD2	TRBJ2-3	TRBV29-1	CSSTGGGSDTQYF	TGCAGCTCTACCGGCGGGGGTTCCGATACGCAGTATTTT
.	.	TRBJ2-7	TRBV3-1	CASSQLTEQYF	TGTGCCAGCAGCCAACTCACAGAGCAGTACTTC
many	TRBD2	TRBJ2-1	TRBV5-4	CASSQTSGGPQFF	TGTGCCAGCAGCCAGACTAGCGGGGGGCCCCAGTTCTTC
many	TRBD1	TRBJ2-2	TRBV11-2	CASSRTTGITGELFF	TGTGCCAGCAGCCGCACGACAGGGATTACCGGGGAGCTGTTTTTT
few	.	TRBJ2-3	TRBV6-4	CASSDSQDPTDTQYF	TGTGCCAGCAGTGACTCGCAGGACCCAACAGATACGCAGTATTTT
.	.	TRBJ2-5	TRBV7-7	CASSRDTLGETQYF	TGTGCTAGCAGCCGAGACACGTTAGGGGAGACCCAGTACTTC
many	.	TRBJ2-1	TRBV5-4	CASSLAAGNEQFF	TGTGCCAGCAGCTTGGCGGCTGGGAATGAGCAGTTCTTC
.	.	TRBJ1-1	TRBV30	CAWSDDTEAFF	TGTGCCTGGAGTGACGACACTGAAGCTTTCTTT
.	.	TRBJ1-4	TRBV7-2	CASSLSFQATNEKLFF	TGTGCCAGCAGCTTATCCTTTCAGGCAACTAATGAAAAACTGTTTTTT
.	.	TRBJ2-7	TRBV3-1	CASSQASGAESSYEQYF	TGTGCCAGCAGCCAAGCATCCGGGGCCGAGAGCTCCTACGAGCAGTACTTC